A single sample is the source of the 30 T cell receptor beta chains below, sequenced in a study of T cell clonality in common variable immunodeficiency. Produced via immunoSEQ multiplex PCR; TCRdb's table is partial and in-frame only. This set yields 51,000 or so clones and no singletons; the top ten hold approximately 2.2%. Input material: peripheral blood mononuclear cells. These receptors all come from a person aged 18 to 70 in good health.

This clone was seen ten or more times. The sequenced part of the CDR3 DNA is TGTGCCATTCACACCGGGACAAGCTTTGGC. Its translation: CAIHTGTSFG. The full CDR3 protein reads CAIHTGTSFGYTF. This chain uses TRBV10-3 with TRBJ1-2; TRBD1 is a possible D gene (6 bases). The read terminates 3 residues ahead of where the CDR3 ends, so the germline J gene completes it. Trimming took off 9 bases at V and 7 bases at J, with 18 bases between the two ends. Germline V gene lookup returns CDR1 ENHRY and CDR2 SYGVKD. This CDR3 has 13 amino acids.

This clone occurred a few times. Read data end 3 residues before the CDR3 end; the end is taken from the germline J gene. The chain carries TRBV19 and TRBJ1-5; a possible D gene is TRBD1 (5 bases). With 3 bases removed from V and 7 bases from J, the gap between germline ends came to 16 bases. Looked up from germline, CDR1 is LNHDA and CDR2 is SQIVND (reference sequence). CDR3 size: 15 residues. CDR3 DNA, as far as it was read: TGTGCCAGTAGTATGGCAACAGGCCTGATGCAGCCC. Its translation: CASSMATGLMQP. The CDR3 in its entirety is CASSMATGLMQPQHF.

Many counts were recorded for this clone. The read gets to within 3 residues of the CDR3 end, and the germline J gene fills in the rest. The genes are TRBV5-1 and TRBJ2-1, with D possibly TRBD2 on 7 matching bases. CDR1 is SGHRS and CDR2 is YFSETQ in the germline V gene. Trimming took off 0 bases at V and 8 bases at J, with 18 bases between the two ends. The length of the CDR3 is 16 residues. The CDR3: CASSLAGGEGRDEQFF. CDR3 DNA (partial): TGCGCCAGCAGCTTGGCGGGGGGCGAAGGTAGGGATGAG.

Concerning this clone: The read terminates 3 residues before the CDR3 end, so the remaining end is supplied by the germline J gene. The genes are TRBV19 and TRBJ2-7, with 8 positions matching TRBD2. The V gene's germline CDR1 is LNHDA and CDR2 SQIVND (reference sequence). The CDR3 has 14 amino acids. V trimming: 5 bases; J trimming: 6 bases; junction bases outside the gene matches: 9. The CDR3 spells CASSSGLAYSEQYF. Partial CDR3 DNA: TGTGCCAGTAGTTCCGGACTAGCTTATTCCGAG.

This clone came up many times. Read data end 3 residues before the CDR3 end; the end is taken from the germline J gene. This chain connects TRBV19 to TRBJ2-3, with TRBD2 matching over 9 bases. J was trimmed by 8 bases and V by 7 bases; bases with no gene match: 10. The CDR3 contains 14 residues. The germline V gene has CDR1 LNHDA and CDR2 SQIVND (reference sequence). The CDR3 protein is CASIEAGGLTTQYF. The CDR3 bases that were read are TGTGCCAGTATTGAGGCGGGAGGGCTTACTACG.

In the case of this clone: The sequenced fragment ends 3 residues before the CDR3 boundary, so the rest is inferred from the germline J gene. The chain recombines TRBV7-9 with TRBJ1-2, with TRBD1 matching over 7 bases. Per the germline V gene, CDR1 is SEHNR and CDR2 is FQNEAQ (reference sequence). The length of the CDR3 is 15 residues. The covered CDR3 bases are TGTGCCAGCAGCGGCCCGGGACAGATTTCCTACGAC. Its translation is CASSGPGQISYD. The full CDR3 sequence reads CASSGPGQISYDYTF.

Details on this clone: Sequencing ends 3 residues short of the CDR3 end; the germline J gene provides the rest. The chain links TRBV7-6 to TRBJ1-6, with 7 bases fitting TRBD1. The germline CDR1 and CDR2 sequences are SGHVS and FNYEAQ. J gave up 4 bases and V 5 bases, and 14 bases lay outside the gene matches. The CDR3 is made up of 18 amino acids. The part of the CDR3 DNA that was read is TGTGCCAGCAGCGAACAACTGATAGGGACAGCTTATAATTCACCC. Its protein is CASSEQLIGTAYNSP. The whole CDR3 reads CASSEQLIGTAYNSPLHF.

This clone was seen ten or more times. The CDR3 end falls 3 residues outside the read, so it is completed with the germline J gene. The sample carries other DNA sequences with the same CDR3. The chain uses TRBV20-1 and TRBJ2-7; a weak D match, TRBD1 (6 bases). This CDR3 spans 13 amino acids. V shed 5 bases and J shed 3 bases, with 14 bases lying between them. Germline V gene data show CDR1 as DFQATT and CDR2 as SNEGSKA (reference sequence). CDR3 residues: CSAPPRTVYEQYF. CDR3 DNA (partial): TGCAGTGCTCCTCCACGGACAGTCTACGAG.

This clone was seen at least ten times. The read terminates 3 residues before the CDR3 end, so the remaining end is supplied by the germline J gene. The chain couples TRBV20-1 to TRBJ1-5; D is perhaps TRBD1 (6 bases). Germline lookup yields CDR1 DFQATT and CDR2 SNEGSKA (reference sequence). The CDR3 extends over 12 amino acids. V shed 5 bases and J shed 4 bases, with 9 bases lying between them. CDR3 loop: CSAHRANQPQHF. The sequenced part of the CDR3 DNA is TGCAGTGCTCACAGGGCGAATCAGCCC.

This clone was observed a handful of times. The read gets to within 3 residues of the CDR3 end, and the germline J gene fills in the rest. The V gene is TRBV7-9, the J gene TRBJ2-3; no clear D gene. CDR3 length equals 11 residues. Germline CDR1 reads SEHNR; CDR2 reads FQNEAQ (reference sequence). The CDR3 loop is CASSLGEAQYF. The sequenced part of the CDR3 DNA is TGTGCCAGCAGCTTAGGTGAGGCG.

This clone was counted ten times or more. The sequence runs out 3 residues before the end of the CDR3; the remainder is reconstructed from the germline J gene. V is TRBV19 and J is TRBJ1-1; D ambiguous. Germline CDR1 reads LNHDA; CDR2 reads SQIVND (reference sequence). Trimming left V 6 bases short and J 7 bases short, with 9 bases between. This CDR3 spans 11 amino acids. The chain's CDR3 is CASRVNGEAFF. Incomplete CDR3 DNA: TGTGCCAGTAGGGTAAACGGTGAA.

This clone was recorded many times. The observed sequence ends 3 residues before the CDR3 terminus, with the missing tail filled in from the germline J gene. The chain links TRBV20-1 to TRBJ2-5; 8 bases match TRBD1. After removal of 6 bases from V and 3 bases from J, the junction contained 6 bases not matched to a gene. The V gene's germline CDR1 is DFQATT and CDR2 SNEGSKA (reference sequence). CDR3 size: 13 residues. The sequenced CDR3 bases are TGCAGTGCGCCGGGACAGGCAGAAGAGACC. Its protein product is CSAPGQAEET. The full CDR3 is CSAPGQAEETQYF.

This clone has only a few counts. The observed sequence ends 3 residues before the CDR3 terminus, with the missing tail filled in from the germline J gene. The rearrangement uses TRBV7-4 and TRBJ2-7; maybe TRBD1 (6 bases). Trimming stripped 1 base from V and 3 bases from J, with 19 bases between. From germline, CDR1 is SGHVT and CDR2 SQSDAQ. CDR3 size: 17 residues. The CDR3 bases that were read are TGTGCCAGCAGCTTAGTTGGGCAATTCCAGGGGAGCTACGAG. Translated, it gives CASSLVGQFQGSYE. The CDR3 in full is CASSLVGQFQGSYEQYF.

This clone was counted at least ten times. The CDR3 is cut off 3 residues early in the read; its end comes from the germline J gene. This chain links TRBV6-1 with TRBJ1-5; the D is unclear. CDR3 length: 15 amino acids. V was cut by 4 bases and J by 3 bases, with 13 bases left in between. CDR1 MNHNS and CDR2 SASEGT come from the germline V gene. The CDR3 here is CASSVRHLLNQPQHF. The DNA read from the CDR3 is TGTGCCAGCAGTGTCAGGCACCTCCTCAATCAGCCC.

By share, this clone counts as medium-sized. The read gets to within 3 residues of the CDR3 end, and the germline J gene fills in the rest. The chain uses TRBV20-1 and TRBJ2-1; D is uncertain. CDR3 size: 14 residues. Germline CDR1 is DFQATT and CDR2 is SNEGSKA (reference sequence). V was trimmed by 3 bases and J by 3 bases, leaving 12 bases between them. The CDR3 reads CSASSSVDYNEQFF. The sequenced part of the CDR3 DNA is TGCAGTGCTAGTTCCAGCGTCGACTACAATGAG.

This clone was counted a few times. The observed sequence ends 3 residues before the CDR3 terminus, with the missing tail filled in from the germline J gene. This sequence joins TRBV29-1 and TRBJ1-5; D possibly corresponds to TRBD1 (5 bases). Germline loops: CDR1 SQVTM, CDR2 ANQGSEA. The CDR3 is 16 amino acids. The germline V and J ends were trimmed by 4 bases and 3 bases, with 19 bases remaining between them. CDR3 DNA (partial): TGCAGCGTTGTTGCGGGGCCCAACACCCTCAATCAGCCC. It yields the protein CSVVAGPNTLNQP. The whole CDR3 reads CSVVAGPNTLNQPQHF.

At least ten counts were recorded for this clone. The CDR3 end is not reached by the read, which stops 3 residues before it; the germline J gene fills it in. V is TRBV7-9 and J is TRBJ1-1; 9 bases are shared with TRBD1. Losses at the gene ends were 6 bases for V and 6 bases for J; bases not matched to a gene: 11. CDR1 and CDR2 (germline): SEHNR, FQNEAQ (reference sequence). This CDR3 contains 15 residues. The DNA read from the CDR3 is TGTGCCAGCAGAGAGGACAGGGGACGTGAGGCTGAA. Residues: CASREDRGREAE. The whole CDR3 sequence is CASREDRGREAEAFF.

Comments on this clone: The read terminates 3 residues before the CDR3 end, so the remaining end is supplied by the germline J gene. The rearrangement links TRBV13 to TRBJ2-1, with 8 bases identical to TRBD1. Germline V gives CDR1 PRHDT, CDR2 FYEKMQ (reference sequence). The CDR3 consists of 14 residues. After removal of 8 bases from V and 6 bases from J, the junction contained 9 bases not matched to a gene. The DNA read from the CDR3 is TGTGCCAGCCGCGACAGGGGTGCATCCAATGAG. It is translated as CASRDRGASNE. The CDR3 as a whole reads CASRDRGASNEQFF.

This clone was detected many times. Sequencing ends 3 residues short of the CDR3 end; the germline J gene provides the rest. The chain joins TRBV13 to TRBJ2-5; 7 nucleotides agree with TRBD2. CDR1 PRHDT and CDR2 FYEKMQ come from the germline V gene (reference sequence). This CDR3 spans 14 amino acids. V was pared by 5 bases and J by 4 bases, with 7 bases of the junction left unmatched. Incomplete CDR3 DNA: TGTGCCAGCAGCAAGCGGGACGCTAGAGAGACC. Encoded protein: CASSKRDARET. The full CDR3 protein reads CASSKRDARETQYF.

This clone was seen repeatedly, ten times or more. The read comes to an end 3 residues before the CDR3 does, leaving the germline J gene to fill in the end. The V call is TRBV20-1, the J call TRBJ2-4; tentative D call: TRBD2 (5 bases). V was shortened by 7 bases and J by 0 bases, with 10 bases between the two germline ends. The CDR3 has 13 amino acids. CDR1 DFQATT and CDR2 SNEGSKA come from the germline V gene (reference sequence). The CDR3 region is CSVPGLAKNIQYF. Partial CDR3 DNA: TGCAGTGTGCCGGGGTTAGCCAAAAACATT.

Many counts were recorded for this clone. Sequencing ends 3 residues short of the CDR3 end; the germline J gene provides the rest. This chain uses TRBV27 with TRBJ2-5, with 9 bases aligning to TRBD2. Germline V gene lookup returns CDR1 MNHEY and CDR2 SMNVEV (reference sequence). With 2 bases clipped from V and 5 bases from J, the junction kept 6 bases outside the gene matches. This CDR3 comprises 15 residues. The part of the CDR3 DNA that was read is TGTGCCAGCAGTTTACTGGCGGGGGGGTGGGAGACC. Translation gives CASSLLAGGWET. The CDR3 in full is CASSLLAGGWETQYF.

On this clone itself: The observed sequence ends 3 residues before the CDR3 terminus, with the missing tail filled in from the germline J gene. The chain links TRBV6-2 or TRBV6-3 to TRBJ1-6; D perhaps matches TRBD1 (5 bases). V was trimmed by 9 bases and J by 5 bases, leaving 11 bases between them. In germline, CDR1 is MNHEY, CDR2 SVGEGT. This CDR3 comprises 13 residues. The sequenced part of the CDR3 DNA is TGTGCCAGTAGGGACTACAATAATTCACCC. Its protein product is CASRDYNNSP. The full-length CDR3 reads as CASRDYNNSPLHF.

This clone was found many times. The CDR3 end is not reached by the read, which stops 3 residues before it; the germline J gene fills it in. The genes are TRBV5-4 and TRBJ2-1; 10 bases agree with TRBD2. The CDR3 contains 15 residues. The J segment lost 8 bases and the V segment lost 5 bases, leaving 10 bases of the junction unmatched. Germline CDR1 is SGHNT and CDR2 is YYREEE (reference sequence). The part of the CDR3 DNA that was read is TGTGCCAGCAGTAAAACCGGGACTAGCGTCGATGAG. Encoded protein: CASSKTGTSVDE. The CDR3 in its entirety is CASSKTGTSVDEQFF.

This clone has ten or more counts. The read terminates 3 residues before the CDR3 end, so the remaining end is supplied by the germline J gene. The chain is built from TRBV5-5 and TRBJ2-3, with D tentatively TRBD2 (6 bases). CDR1 and CDR2 (germline): SGHKS, YYEKEE (reference sequence). The germline V and J ends were trimmed by 4 bases and 2 bases, with 11 bases remaining between them. This CDR3 region has 14 residues. The CDR3 here is CASSGGILTDTQYF. CDR3 bases read: TGTGCCAGCAGCGGGGGGATTCTCACAGATACG. Filled out from reference TRBV5-5 and TRBJ2-3, the complete variable domain reads DAGVTQSPTHLIKTRGQQVTLRCSPISGHKSVSWYQQVLGQGPQFIFQYYEKEERGRGNFPDRFSARQFPNYSSELNVNALLLGDSALYLCASSGGILTDTQYFGPGTRLTVL.

The sample holds many counts of this clone. The CDR3 end is not reached by the read, which stops 3 residues before it; the germline J gene fills it in. Other DNA sequences of this sample code for an identical CDR3. The chain links TRBV5-6 to TRBJ1-2; D remains ambiguous. This CDR3 has 15 amino acids. Trimming cost V 4 bases and J 5 bases, with 18 bases left between them. Germline lookup yields CDR1 SGHDT and CDR2 YYEEEE. The CDR3 is CASSPITSLPYGYTF. Partial CDR3 DNA: TGTGCCAGCAGCCCCATCACTAGTCTTCCTTATGGC.

There are many counts of this clone. The sequence runs out 3 residues before the end of the CDR3; the remainder is reconstructed from the germline J gene. V is TRBV30 and J is TRBJ2-3, with D perhaps matching TRBD1 (5 bases). CDR3 size: 14 residues. Germline loops: CDR1 GTSNPN, CDR2 SVGIG (reference sequence). Trimming cost V 0 bases and J 4 bases, with 11 bases left between them. CDR3 amino acids: CAWSVGHFADTQYF. The sequenced CDR3 bases are TGTGCCTGGAGTGTAGGACATTTCGCAGATACG.

This clone was seen ten or more times. The CDR3 end is not reached by the read, which stops 3 residues before it; the germline J gene fills it in. This sequence joins TRBV14 and TRBJ2-7; D may be TRBD2 (6 bases). The V gene lost 3 bases and the J gene lost 5 bases, with 8 bases spanning the gap. Germline CDR1 SGHDN, CDR2 FVKESK. This CDR3 comprises 12 residues. The CDR3 bases that were read are TGTGCCAGCAGCCAGACTAGTAACGAG. Protein product: CASSQTSNE. The complete CDR3 reads CASSQTSNEQYF.

About this clone itself: The CDR3 end lies 3 residues beyond the end of the read and is filled in from the germline J gene. The chain joins TRBV7-9 to TRBJ2-7, with D perhaps TRBD1 (5 bases). CDR3 length: 13 amino acids. V gave up 2 bases and J gave up 2 bases, with 7 bases separating them. Per germline, CDR1 SEHNR and CDR2 FQNEAQ (reference sequence). This CDR3 is CASSLQGPYEQYF. The part of the CDR3 DNA that was read is TGTGCCAGCAGCTTACAGGGTCCCTACGAG.

This clone has ten or more counts. The sequence runs out 3 residues before the end of the CDR3; the remainder is reconstructed from the germline J gene. The chain is built from TRBV6-1 and TRBJ2-7; D not resolved. V lost 2 bases and J 1 base, leaving 15 bases between the germline ends. The CDR3 has 16 residues. Germline CDR1 is MNHNS and CDR2 is SASEGT. CDR3 region: CASSESLGAFSYEQYF. The part of the CDR3 DNA that was read is TGTGCCAGCAGTGAATCCCTAGGAGCGTTTTCCTACGAG.

Many counts were recorded for this clone. Read data end 3 residues before the CDR3 end; the end is taken from the germline J gene. This chain uses TRBV6-2 or TRBV6-3 with TRBJ2-2; D possibly corresponds to TRBD2 (6 bases). The V and J ends lost 7 bases and 7 bases respectively, with 19 bases between them. CDR1 is MNHEY, CDR2 SVGEGT, per germline. The CDR3 is 15 amino acids. The part of the CDR3 DNA that was read is TGTGCCAGCACCGGGGAGGAAAACACGGGCGGGGAG. Protein: CASTGEENTGGE. The whole CDR3 region reads CASTGEENTGGELFF.